This T cell receptor beta chain was retrieved from a study of human T cells and chemical hapten exposure. Study background: The sensitizing agent was 2% DPC, placed on roughly 2 cm by roughly 2 cm of upper inner arm skin. A mostly female patient group had alopecia areata, totalis or universalis.

Time point specified: patch test 2, 6 weeks after DPC sensitization. Treatment noted: therapeutic diphenylcyclopropenone sensitization with weekly scalp DPC. The table lists this clonotype with a few counts. TCRdb ran MiXCR on the RACE reads and lists one entry per CDR3 protein. This sample has over 70,000 distinct CDR3 sequences, with 8.5% found just once. V lost 3 bases, J lost 2 bases, and 1 base stayed unmatched. The CDR3 spans 12 residues. Germline-derived CDR1 and CDR2 are SQVTM and ANQGSEA. The J gene is TRBJ2-7, the V gene TRBV29-1, with 7 bases aligning to TRBD2. This sequence was found in a woman between 50 and 59 years old with alopecia areata. Some clones in this sample may be carry-over from other donors' samples. The sample consisted of whole blood, taken in connection with sensitization to the hapten diphenylcyclopropenone (DPC). CDR3 DNA sequence: TGCAGCGTTGAGGGGGGGGCCTACGAGCAGTACTTC. It encodes CSVEGGAYEQYF.